These 15 T cell receptor beta chains came from one sample sequenced in a study of cytomegalovirus exposure and HLA in healthy donors. The PCR made use of 60 Vbeta and 13 Jbeta primers. Data came from immunoSEQ multiplex PCR; TCRdb stores just in-frame clones and leaves some out. The sample records tens of thousands of clones, 75% being singletons. Sequencing was carried out using PBMCs. The source of these receptors is a man between 70 and 80 years old in good health and CMV-seronegative.

CDR3 sequence (DNA): TGTGCCAGTATCGGGACAGCTAATGAAAAACTGTTTTTT. Its protein product is CASIGTANEKLFF. The J gene is TRBJ1-4, the V gene TRBV19; the match to TRBD1 covers 7 bases. Per germline, CDR1 LNHDA and CDR2 SQIVND (reference sequence). CDR3 length: 13 amino acids. With 7 bases clipped from V and 3 bases from J, the junction kept 2 bases outside the gene matches.

This sequence joins TRBV6-5 and TRBJ1-2; 8 positions match TRBD1. Per the germline V gene, CDR1 is MNHEY and CDR2 is SVGAGI. This CDR3 contains 13 residues. V gave up 6 bases and J gave up 8 bases; unmatched junction bases: 8. Here the CDR3 DNA reads TGTGCCAGCAGCCCGGACAGGGCGCGAGGCTACACCTTC. Amino acid sequence: CASSPDRARGYTF.

This clone was detected once. The rearrangement joins TRBV7-2 to TRBJ1-6; perhaps TRBD1 as D (6 bases). The length of the CDR3 is 14 residues. V was cut by 5 bases and J by 11 bases, with 16 bases left in between. Germline-derived CDR1 and CDR2 are SGHTA and FQGNSA. The CDR3 sequence: CASSEVQGSTPLHF. The CDR3 DNA sequence: TGTGCCAGCAGCGAAGTACAGGGAAGTACACCCCTCCACTTT.

This chain connects TRBV28 to TRBJ1-1; 12 bases align to TRBD1. Germline V gene sequence: CDR1 MDHEN, CDR2 SYDVKM. This CDR3 contains 17 residues. J was trimmed by 1 base and V by 7 bases; bases with no gene match: 10. The CDR3 nucleotides are TGTGCCAGCAACTCCCCAGGGACAGGGGGCGCGAACACTGAAGCTTTCTTT. It is translated as CASNSPGTGGANTEAFF.

This chain connects TRBV9 to TRBJ2-7, with D hard to call. CDR1 is SGDLS, CDR2 YYNGEE, per germline. The CDR3 loop spans 15 amino acids. With 0 bases removed from V and 0 bases from J, the gap between germline ends came to 10 bases. CDR3 protein: CASSVGSRSSYEQYF. CDR3 coding DNA: TGTGCCAGCAGCGTAGGCAGTCGAAGCTCCTACGAGCAGTACTTC.

J is TRBJ2-7 and V is TRBV5-3; TRBD1 matches 12 bases. TRBV5-3 is an ORF; its function is uncertain. Losses at the gene ends were 5 bases for V and 7 bases for J; bases not matched to a gene: 10. The CDR3 runs to 15 residues. The chain's CDR3 is CARRAGQGADGEQYF. CDR3 bases: TGTGCCAGAAGAGCGGGACAGGGGGCGGATGGGGAGCAGTACTTC.

The J gene is TRBJ2-1, the V gene TRBV5-6; D perhaps matches TRBD2 (6 bases). The V end was cut by 5 bases, the J end by 2 bases, with 17 bases between. The CDR3 length is 16 residues. CDR1 and CDR2 (germline): SGHDT, YYEEEE. The CDR3 nucleotides are TGTGCCAGCAGGCTGGGTGGGGGGTTCCCCTACAATGAGCAGTTCTTC. This encodes CASRLGGGFPYNEQFF.

This clone is a singleton in its sample. This rearrangement joins TRBV6-1 to TRBJ1-3, with TRBD1 as a possible D gene (5 bases). The CDR3 runs 14 residues. Trimming took 4 bases from V and 0 from J, leaving 7 bases between them. Per the germline V gene, CDR1 is MNHNS and CDR2 is SASEGT. In DNA form, the CDR3 reads TGTGCCAGCAGTGGGACATTCTCTGGAAACACCATATATTTT. It yields the protein CASSGTFSGNTIYF.

About this clone: An end of the junction differs from the germline gene, which may be a read error. The chain uses TRBV27 and TRBJ1-2; the D gene is possibly TRBD1 (6 bases). Germline-derived CDR1 and CDR2 are MNHEY and SMNVEV (reference sequence). This CDR3 has 16 amino acids. In DNA form, the CDR3 reads TGTGCCAGCAGTCCCCAGGGCAGGGGCGCTGGCTATGGCCACACCTTC. It codes for CASSPQGRGAGYGHTF.

The CDR3 nucleotides read TGTGCCAGCAGTACCCGGCGGCGAAACACTGAAGCTTTCTTT. Amino acids: CASSTRRRNTEAFF. V and J are TRBV6-5 and TRBJ1-1, with D unresolved. The CDR3 is 14 amino acids. The V gene lost 5 bases and the J gene lost 2 bases, with 12 bases spanning the gap. CDR1 is MNHEY and CDR2 is SVGAGI in the germline V gene.

The chain is built from TRBV29-1 and TRBJ1-5; D might be TRBD1 (6 bases). Germline V gives CDR1 SQVTM, CDR2 ANQGSEA. V gave up 7 bases and J gave up 3 bases, with 16 bases separating them. The CDR3 covers 14 residues. The CDR3 is CSARVQGFNQPQHF. The DNA of the CDR3 is TGCAGCGCCCGGGTACAGGGATTCAATCAGCCCCAGCATTTT.

V gene TRBV30 combines with J gene TRBJ1-2; tentative D call: TRBD1 (5 bases). The V gene's germline CDR1 is GTSNPN and CDR2 SVGIG (reference sequence). Between the trimmed V and J ends, which lost 3 bases and 5 bases, there was a span of 13 bases. The CDR3 has 13 amino acids. The CDR3 bases are TGTGCCTGGAGGGACCCCCCAGGGTATGGCTACACCTTC. Translated: CAWRDPPGYGYTF. Complete variable domain (other parts from reference TRBV30 and TRBJ1-2): SQTIHQWPATLVQPVGSPLSLECTVEGTSNPNLYWYRQAAGRGLQLLFYSVGIGQISSEVPQNLSASRPQDRQFILSSKKLLLSDSGFYLCAWRDPPGYGYTFGSGTRLTVV.

The chain recombines TRBV19 with TRBJ2-7, with D possibly matching TRBD2 (7 bases). The CDR3 sequence is 13 residues long. Germline V lookup: CDR1 LNHDA, CDR2 SQIVND (reference sequence). The V gene lost 3 bases and the J gene lost 7 bases, with 13 bases spanning the gap. The CDR3 bases are TGTGCCAGTAGTATGACTAGCACAGGGGAGCAGTACTTC. This encodes CASSMTSTGEQYF.

The chain has TRBV6-5 and TRBJ2-3, with 7 bases lining up with TRBD1. V was pared by 8 bases and J by 2 bases, with 4 bases of the junction left unmatched. The CDR3 loop spans 13 amino acids. Germline V lookup: CDR1 MNHEY, CDR2 SVGAGI. The CDR3 sequence is CASAGGFTDTQYF. For the CDR3, the DNA is TGTGCCAGCGCAGGGGGTTTCACAGATACGCAGTATTTT.

The gene calls are TRBV11-2 and TRBJ1-2; TRBD1 matches at 9 bases. Germline CDR1 reads SGHAT; CDR2 reads FQNNGV. The CDR3 loop spans 15 amino acids. V lost 5 bases and J lost 1; bases outside the gene matches: 5. In DNA, the CDR3 is TGTGCCAGCAGCCCCGGGACAGGGATTAACTATGGCTACACCTTC. It translates to CASSPGTGINYGYTF.